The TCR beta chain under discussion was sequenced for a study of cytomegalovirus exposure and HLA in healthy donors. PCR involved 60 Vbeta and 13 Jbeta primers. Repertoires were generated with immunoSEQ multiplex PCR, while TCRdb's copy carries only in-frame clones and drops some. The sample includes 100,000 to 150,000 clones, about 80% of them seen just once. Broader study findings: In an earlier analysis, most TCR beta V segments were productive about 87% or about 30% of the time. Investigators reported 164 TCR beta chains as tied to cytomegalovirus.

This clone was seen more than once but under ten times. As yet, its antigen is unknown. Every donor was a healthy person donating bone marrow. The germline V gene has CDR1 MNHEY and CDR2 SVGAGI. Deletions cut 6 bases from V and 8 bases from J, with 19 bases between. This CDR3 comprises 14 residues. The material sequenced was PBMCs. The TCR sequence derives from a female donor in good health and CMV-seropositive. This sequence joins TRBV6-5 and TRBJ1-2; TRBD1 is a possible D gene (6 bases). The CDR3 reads CASRSTGTDGGYTF. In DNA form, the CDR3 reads TGTGCCAGCAGGTCGACAGGAACTGATGGAGGCTACACCTTC.